This TCR beta chain appears in the sequencing data of a study of vaccination and CD4 T cells after COVID-19 (dated 2022 in TCRdb). Some background on the complete study: In the convalescent cohort there were six males and four females, among whom were two Hispanic individuals, seven Caucasians, two Asians and one multiracial person. Participants got two doses of the Pfizer-BioNTech BNT162b2 vaccine (n=8) or two doses of the Moderna mRNA-1273 vaccine (n=2). Post-COVID blood samples were collected from convalescent patients a median of approximately 100 days after diagnosis, with a range of roughly 30 to 161 days. Post-vaccine blood samples were collected a median of about 69 days after the second vaccine dose, ranging from about 12 to 241 days. The cultures were stimulated with overlapping spike peptide pools from SARS-CoV-2 and from the common cold coronaviruses HCoV-NL63, HCoV-OC43 and HCoV-229E. Control cultures used a CEFX viral epitope pool as positive control, an HIV-1 Nef peptide pool as negative control, or no peptide. The spike-specific CD4+ TCR repertoire was compared before and after mRNA vaccination in fewer than eleven COVID-19 convalescent patients and a few infection-naive healthy vaccine recipients. An earlier paper using these donors assessed, at the TCR clonotype level, memory CD4+ T cell crossreactivity between SARS-CoV-2 and common cold coronavirus spike proteins. General conclusions and limits of the study: The median number of SARS-CoV-2-reactive clonotypes rose from 20 to 25 after infection to roughly 38 after vaccination, but the change was not significant. Relatively few convalescent patients were included in the study, and early timepoints after natural infection were not analyzed. Among the post-vaccine SARS-CoV-2-reactive clones in convalescent patients, a median 86.3% showed up only after vaccination, which suggests vaccine-specific priming. Of the vaccine-specific clones found in convalescent patients, nearly all (304 of 307) were mono-reactive for SARS-CoV-2 spike instead of being cross-reactive with common cold coronaviruses.

To prepare the library, PCR was applied. At the Johns Hopkins FTIC core, DNA from the cultured CD4+ T cells underwent TCR sequencing with the Oncomine TCR Beta short-read assay. Genomic DNA was extracted from the cultured CD4+ T cells with the QIAamp micro DNA kit. Oncomine TCR Beta libraries made from cultured CD4+ T cells were pooled using unique dual indexes and sequenced on an Illumina iSeq 100. On the authors' methods: Non-productive sequences were filtered out, and CDR3s that did not start with C, did not end with F or W, or were shorter than 7 amino acids were discarded. Antigen-specific clonotypes were identified with the MANAFEST web application by comparing peptide-stimulated wells with reference and other culture wells. For a clone to be called positive, the clone needed an FDR below 0.05, an odds ratio above 5, and a productive frequency above 0.1% in at least two of three replicate wells. A clonotype counted as cross-reactive if it showed significant expansion both in the SARS-CoV-2 spike wells and in at least one common cold coronavirus spike condition. Similarity between CDR3 sequences was evaluated in R version 3.6.1 using Levenshtein distances (stringdist) and unrooted phylogenetic trees (ape). TCRdb handled the public reads itself, with Q25 trimming in fastp and clone calling in MiXCR, and kept productive beta chains. Merged by CDR3 protein, the rows form single entries marked with the most common genes and DNA. The V and J calls reflect TCRdb's pipeline rather than the authors' work. Across this sample there are about 7,800 distinct CDR3 sequences, with under 60% seen only once. The top ten clonotypes cover around 13% of the sample.

The label giving this sample's treatment or condition can be read as: approximately 9-day PBMC culture with coronavirus spike peptide pools or control peptides (ViraFEST assay). CD4+ T cells from unexposed donors were collected before the COVID-19 pandemic (2011-2018). The study used the ViraFEST assay, which expanded antigen-specific T cells with peptide pools and then identified expanded clonotypes by TCR sequencing. Some 2 million PBMCs per well were cultured in IMDM with roughly 5% human AB serum and 8 to 10 IU/ml IL-2, plus 10 ug/ml peptide pools. On days 3 and 7, half of the culture medium was replaced with fresh IL-2-containing medium. After 10 to 11 days of culture, CD4+ T cells were isolated by negative selection using the EasySep CD4+ T cell isolation kit. Unexposed donor CD4+ T cells were tested for reactivity to SARS-CoV-2 S and N and four common cold coronavirus spike pools, as cell number allowed. Ficoll-Paque Plus gradient centrifugation was used to isolate PBMCs from whole blood, and the isolated PBMCs were then either used fresh or cryopreserved at -140C. In general, triplicate wells were set up for every culture condition. Leukapheresis product for the unexposed donors was bought commercially.

This clonotype was observed a single time. There is no known antigen for this receptor. The input lacks base qualities; no much larger clone sits a single base away. One read represents weak support. The sequenced sample consisted of CD4+ T cells from blood, cultured in vitro. The receptor comes from a human donor in good health.

For the CDR3, the sequence is CASSLRSGVGEAFF. The DNA sequence is given as TGTGCCAGCAGCTTGAGATCGGGGGTCGGTGAAGCTTTCTTT. The rearrangement combines TRBV5-4 with TRBJ1-1; the D region possibly corresponds to TRBD1 (5 bases align). The germline V gene (reference sequence) provides CDR1 SGHNT and CDR2 YYREEE. Trimming costs V 1 base and J 7 bases, and their ends lie 14 bases apart. The CDR3 measures 14 amino acids from cysteine to phenylalanine. Kept here is only the CDR3 DNA, which spans 42 bases and is read in frame from base 1.